Listed below are T cell receptor beta chains from one sample, sequenced in a study of blood T cell repertoires in COVID-19. Sequencing used immunoSEQ multiplex PCR; TCRdb keeps in-frame clones, though not all of them. The sample has about 59,000 clones, less than 80% seen once. The sample taken for sequencing was peripheral blood. The receptors were gathered from a man aged 55 to 70 with acute or convalescent COVID-19. Both conserved end residues are part of each CDR3. The order of the fields is V gene, clone size, J gene, CDR3 protein. Only some rows state a clone size, as once, few, many or a class for expanded clones.

V: TRBV5-8; size: -; J: TRBJ1-6; CDR3: CASSLWKGTDYNSPLHF
V: TRBV18; size: -; J: TRBJ2-1; CDR3: CASSPTSGGNEQFF
V: TRBV18; size: -; J: TRBJ2-2; CDR3: CASSPAAGGAGELFF
V: TRBV9; size: -; J: TRBJ2-7; CDR3: CASSTGSSYEQYF
V: TRBV7-8; size: once; J: TRBJ2-5; CDR3: CASSLRDRGQETQYF
V: TRBV2; size: -; J: TRBJ1-5; CDR3: CASSVGVSNQPQHF
V: TRBV10-3; size: -; J: TRBJ2-6; CDR3: CAISDQGANVLTF
V: TRBV15; size: once; J: TRBJ1-1; CDR3: CATSRQGMNTEAFF
V: TRBV5-4; size: -; J: TRBJ2-2; CDR3: CASSAASGTGELFF
V: TRBV5-1; size: -; J: TRBJ2-1; CDR3: CASSLVALNEQFF
V: TRBV6-6; size: -; J: TRBJ2-7; CDR3: CASSLTFWEQYF
V: TRBV19; size: few; J: TRBJ1-2; CDR3: CASSGGQRTNYGYTF
V: TRBV14; size: -; J: TRBJ2-1; CDR3: CASSRLGLMVQFF
V: TRBV6-5; size: once; J: TRBJ1-5; CDR3: CASRGGQGSNQPQHF
V: TRBV28; size: -; J: TRBJ2-7; CDR3: CASSLKGARGYF
V: TRBV30; size: -; J: TRBJ1-5; CDR3: CAWSSQGDQPQHF
V: TRBV3-1/TRBV3-2; size: -; J: TRBJ1-1; CDR3: CASSQAGRDTEAFF
V: TRBV5-4; size: -; J: TRBJ2-7; CDR3: CASSVPGVTYEQYF
V: TRBV28; size: -; J: TRBJ1-3; CDR3: CASTRDTRGNTIYF
V: TRBV7-3; size: -; J: TRBJ2-7; CDR3: CASSGNRGGEQYF
V: TRBV30; size: -; J: TRBJ2-7; CDR3: CAWSPLTYEQYF
V: TRBV7-9; size: once; J: TRBJ1-1; CDR3: CASSLSPSGPSAFF
V: TRBV29-1; size: -; J: TRBJ1-4; CDR3: CSVGGYGDINEKLFF
V: TRBV18; size: -; J: TRBJ1-5; CDR3: CASSETAGSNQPQHF
V: TRBV4-1; size: -; J: TRBJ1-4; CDR3: CASSQAPLRSNEKLFF
V: TRBV7-2; size: -; J: TRBJ2-7; CDR3: CASSILANSEEQYF
V: TRBV28; size: -; J: TRBJ1-6; CDR3: CASSLGTSSYNSPLHF
V: TRBV27; size: -; J: TRBJ2-7; CDR3: CASSPRLAGKLYEQYF
V: TRBV12-5; size: -; J: TRBJ1-2; CDR3: CASGLDPGTYGYTF
V: TRBV6-5; size: -; J: TRBJ1-2; CDR3: CASSTWTGGGYGYTF
V: TRBV24-1; size: -; J: TRBJ1-2; CDR3: CATSDRQREGYTF
V: TRBV30; size: -; J: TRBJ1-1; CDR3: CAWRLPGQGKAFF
V: TRBV30; size: -; J: TRBJ1-1; CDR3: CAWSTGQVITEAFF
V: TRBV6-5; size: -; J: TRBJ2-7; CDR3: CASSLFDRDEQYF
V: TRBV20-1; size: -; J: TRBJ1-2; CDR3: CSALGQEAAF